A single sample gave rise to the 32 T cell receptor beta chains below, sequenced in a study of radiotherapy plus CTLA-4 blockade in lung cancer. Here immunoSEQ multiplex PCR was the method, and the copy in TCRdb shows in-frame clones only, minus some. Of some 77,000 clones in the sample, approximately 86% were seen once. Material: peripheral blood, obtained from a patient treated with radiotherapy plus ipilimumab. The receptors here all came from a human donor with non-small cell lung cancer who had a partial response to radiotherapy plus ipilimumab.

The V gene is TRBV2, the J gene TRBJ1-6, with D maybe TRBD1 (6 bases). Trimming pared 5 bases from V and 6 bases from J, leaving 11 bases between. The CDR3 is 14 residues long. From germline, CDR1 is SNHLY and CDR2 FYNNEI. CDR3 residues: CASSKGQLNSPLHF. Here the CDR3 DNA reads TGTGCCAGCAGTAAAGGACAGCTTAATTCACCCCTCCACTTT.

This chain connects TRBV4-2 to TRBJ2-1, with 9 bases that match TRBD2. CDR1 and CDR2 from the germline V gene are LGHNA and YNFKEQ. The CDR3 totals 16 residues. Germline trimming cut 4 bases from V and 2 bases from J; bases unmatched to any gene: 6. The chain's CDR3 is CASSPHPSGAYNEQFF. Written as DNA, the CDR3 is TGTGCCAGCAGCCCTCACCCTAGCGGGGCCTACAATGAGCAGTTCTTC.

The chain carries TRBV6-5 and TRBJ1-2; 8 nucleotides align to TRBD1. The germline V gene encodes CDR1 MNHEY and CDR2 SVGAGI. The CDR3 loop spans 14 amino acids. Germline trimming cut 6 bases from V and 8 bases from J; bases unmatched to any gene: 11. The CDR3 coding sequence is TGTGCCAGCAGATGGGACAGGCCGCCGAGGGGCTACACCTTC. Amino acids: CASRWDRPPRGYTF.

The CDR3 nucleotides read TGTGCCAGTAGTACGGGCGGAGCAGCGGGGAGGGAGACCCAGTACTTC. It specifies CASSTGGAAGRETQYF. This chain links TRBV19 with TRBJ2-5, with 7 positions matching TRBD2. The CDR3 has 16 amino acids. Germline CDR1 is LNHDA and CDR2 is SQIVND (reference sequence). Trimming cost V 4 bases and J 5 bases; bases outside gene matches: 13.

The chain employs TRBV30 and TRBJ2-7, with a possible D match to TRBD1 (6 bases). Trimming cost V 0 bases and J 3 bases, with 24 bases left between them. Germline CDR1 reads GTSNPN; CDR2 reads SVGIG (reference sequence). This CDR3 is 18 amino acids long. This chain's CDR3 is CAWSVMGAFRQASYEQYF. CDR3 sequence (DNA): TGTGCCTGGAGTGTAATGGGGGCGTTCCGACAGGCGAGCTACGAGCAGTACTTC.

This chain joins TRBV28 and TRBJ1-1, with TRBD1 as a possible D gene (5 bases). The CDR3 is made up of 14 amino acids. Looked up from germline, CDR1 is MDHEN and CDR2 is SYDVKM. V was trimmed by 6 bases and J by 3 bases, leaving 14 bases between them. The CDR3 here is CASSLQGWDTEAFF. The CDR3 bases are TGTGCCAGCAGCCTGCAGGGATGGGACACTGAAGCTTTCTTT. Full variable domain (outside the CDR3, taken from reference TRBV28 and TRBJ1-1): DVKVTQSSRYLVKRTGEKVFLECVQDMDHENMFWYRQDPGLGLRLIYFSYDVKMKEKGDIPEGYSVSREKKERFSLILESASTNQTSMYLCASSLQGWDTEAFFGQGTRLTVV.

The rearrangement uses TRBV7-2 and TRBJ1-2, with a weak D call TRBD1 (5 bases). CDR3 length: 14 residues. The V end lost 0 bases, the J end lost 7 bases, and 12 bases lay between the germline ends. The V gene's germline CDR1 is SGHTA and CDR2 FQGNSA. The CDR3 DNA is TGTGCCAGCAGCTTAGCCGCCGGGGGGTTTGGCTACACCTTC. Translated: CASSLAAGGFGYTF.

The genes are TRBV29-1 and TRBJ1-2; D gene ambiguous. Germline-derived CDR1 and CDR2 are SQVTM and ANQGSEA. CDR3 length: 11 residues. Between the trimmed V and J ends, which lost 8 bases and 7 bases, there was a span of 14 bases. The CDR3 DNA is TGCAGCACATTCAACAGCGGTGGCTACACCTTC. Protein sequence: CSTFNSGGYTF. Full variable domain (rest looked up from reference TRBV29-1 and TRBJ1-2): SAVISQKPSRDICQRGTSLTIQCQVDSQVTMMFWYRQQPGQSLTLIATANQGSEATYESGFVIDKFPISRPNLTFSTLTVSNMSPEDSSIYLCSTFNSGGYTFGSGTRLTVV.

This clone appeared a single time. V and J are TRBV19 and TRBJ1-4; 7 bases map to TRBD1. With 5 bases clipped from V and 5 bases from J, the junction kept 8 bases outside the gene matches. The CDR3 sequence is 15 residues long. Germline V gene data show CDR1 as LNHDA and CDR2 as SQIVND (reference sequence). CDR3: CASSPGAGGNEKLFF. The CDR3 bases are TGTGCCAGTAGTCCTGGGGCAGGGGGAAATGAAAAACTGTTTTTT. Full variable domain (missing parts from reference TRBV19 and TRBJ1-4): DGGITQSPKYLFRKEGQNVTLSCEQNLNHDAMYWYRQDPGQGLRLIYYSQIVNDFQKGDIAEGYSVSREKKESFPLTVTSAQKNPTAFYLCASSPGAGGNEKLFFGSGTQLSVL.

The table lists this clone with a count of one. The genes are TRBV9 and TRBJ2-2; 8 nucleotides agree with TRBD2. Germline V lookup: CDR1 SGDLS, CDR2 YYNGEE. The CDR3 spans 19 residues. V dropped 3 bases and J dropped 2; count of bases not matched to a gene: 15. The chain's CDR3 is CASSALGLATLGNTGELFF. The CDR3 DNA is TGTGCCAGCAGCGCCCTCGGACTAGCCACCCTCGGTAACACCGGGGAGCTGTTTTTT.

The chain joins TRBV19 to TRBJ1-1; D not resolved. There are 13 residues in the CDR3. Trimming took off 2 bases at V and 6 bases at J, with 10 bases between the two ends. The germline gives CDR1 LNHDA, CDR2 SQIVND (reference sequence). In DNA, the CDR3 is TGTGCCAGTAGTATATATCACGGGGCTGAAGCTTTCTTT. Its protein is CASSIYHGAEAFF.

The J gene is TRBJ1-2, the V gene TRBV2; 8 positions match TRBD1. V gave up 4 bases and J gave up 1 base; unmatched junction bases: 8. The germline CDR1 and CDR2 sequences are SNHLY and FYNNEI. This CDR3 region has 16 residues. DNA of the CDR3: TGTGCCAGCAGTGGGGTCCCTGGACAGGGTAACTATGGCTACACCTTC. Translation gives CASSGVPGQGNYGYTF. The full variable domain, in which reference TRBV2 and TRBJ1-2 provide the parts outside the CDR3, is EPEVTQTPSHQVTQMGQEVILRCVPISNHLYFYWYRQILGQKVEFLVSFYNNEISEKSEIFDDQFSVERPDGSNFTLKIRSTKLEDSAMYFCASSGVPGQGNYGYTFGSGTRLTVV.

This clone came up a few times. The rearrangement joins TRBV27 to TRBJ1-3; D is uncertain. Germline values: CDR1 MNHEY, CDR2 SMNVEV (reference sequence). Trimming removed 1 base at V and 2 bases at J, with 9 bases between. This CDR3 has 15 residues. The CDR3 loop reads CASSLLGDAGNTIYF. The CDR3 DNA reads TGTGCCAGCAGTTTATTGGGAGACGCTGGAAACACCATATATTTT.

The J gene is TRBJ1-1, the V gene TRBV28, with D perhaps matching TRBD1 (6 bases). The CDR3 contains 14 residues. V lost 8 bases and J lost 0, with 13 bases in between. In germline, CDR1 is MDHEN, CDR2 SYDVKM. Here the CDR3 DNA reads TGTGCCAGCGGCACAGGGTTCATGAACACTGAAGCTTTCTTT. Its translation: CASGTGFMNTEAFF.

The rearrangement links TRBV10-1 to TRBJ2-7, with 11 bases lining up with TRBD2. CDR3 length equals 15 residues. The germline V gene has CDR1 WNHNN and CDR2 SYGVQD (reference sequence). V lost 6 bases and J lost 0; bases outside the gene matches: 4. The CDR3 protein is CASRTSGVSSYEQYV. CDR3 DNA: TGCGCCAGCAGGACTAGCGGGGTTAGCTCCTACGAGCAGTACGTC.

The chain couples TRBV5-4 to TRBJ2-2; 8 positions agree with TRBD1. Per germline, CDR1 SGHNT and CDR2 YYREEE (reference sequence). This CDR3 region has 16 residues. V trimming: 4 bases; J trimming: 3 bases; junction bases outside the gene matches: 8. CDR3 sequence: CASSTPGTGYTGELFF. The CDR3 region has the DNA TGTGCCAGCAGCACCCCCGGGACAGGTTACACCGGGGAGCTGTTTTTT.

The chain carries TRBV12-1 and TRBJ2-7; TRBD2, as called in the table, went unchecked against the DNA. TRBV12-1 is a known pseudogene. CDR3 size: 23 residues. In nucleotides, the CDR3 is TGTGCCAGCAGCCCCGGGGACGTAGTAGCGGGAGGGCCGTGGATTTGGGAAGCCTACGAGCAGTACGTC. The encoded protein is CASSPGDVVAGGPWIWEAYEQYV.

The chain carries TRBV28 and TRBJ2-7, with TRBD1 as a possible D gene (5 bases). The CDR3 sequence is 15 residues long. The germline CDR1 and CDR2 sequences are MDHEN and SYDVKM. Deletions cut 5 bases from V and 1 base from J, with 15 bases between. The CDR3: CASSPTDLPSYEQYF. DNA for the CDR3: TGTGCCAGCAGTCCGACAGACTTACCTTCCTACGAGCAGTACTTC.

The gene calls are TRBV6-1 and TRBJ2-1, with D possibly being TRBD1 (6 bases). Germline-derived CDR1 and CDR2 are MNHNS and SASEGT. Trimming stripped 10 bases from V and 9 bases from J, with 25 bases between. The CDR3 length is 15 residues. CDR3 bases: TGTGCCACCTTTAACCCAGGACAGTTGGGTGGTGAGCAGTTCTTC. As protein: CATFNPGQLGGEQFF.

This chain links TRBV28 with TRBJ2-1; 7 bases fit TRBD2. V shed 6 bases and J 5 bases; nucleotides not matched to a gene: 4. The CDR3 is 13 amino acids. Germline V gene lookup returns CDR1 MDHEN and CDR2 SYDVKM. This CDR3 reads CASRGGIHNEQFF. The DNA for the CDR3 is TGTGCCAGCAGGGGAGGGATCCACAATGAGCAGTTCTTC.

The V call is TRBV20-1, the J call TRBJ1-1; no reliable D call. This CDR3 has 11 residues. Germline lookup yields CDR1 DFQATT and CDR2 SNEGSKA (reference sequence). The germline V and J ends were trimmed by 3 bases and 4 bases, with 6 bases remaining between them. The CDR3 sequence: CSARSTTEAFF. In DNA form, the CDR3 reads TGCAGTGCTAGGAGTACCACTGAAGCTTTCTTT.

The chain joins TRBV28 to TRBJ1-6; D remains unclear. Germline-derived CDR1 and CDR2 are MDHEN and SYDVKM. Deletions cut 8 bases from V and 0 bases from J, with 8 bases between. The length of the CDR3 is 14 residues. Here the CDR3 DNA reads TGTGCCAGCCGGGTAGGCTCCTATAATTCACCCCTCCACTTT. This translates into CASRVGSYNSPLHF.

The chain couples TRBV19 to TRBJ2-2; the match to TRBD2 covers 14 bases. CDR1 and CDR2 (germline): LNHDA, SQIVND (reference sequence). The CDR3 totals 17 residues. V gave up 6 bases and J gave up 8 bases; unmatched junction bases: 11. CDR3 loop: CASSPPPGLAGEGELFF. CDR3 in DNA: TGTGCCAGTAGCCCCCCGCCGGGACTAGCGGGAGAGGGGGAGCTGTTTTTT.

The genes are TRBV9 and TRBJ2-7; D uncertain. Germline V gene lookup returns CDR1 SGDLS and CDR2 YYNGEE. This CDR3 has 15 amino acids. Between the trimmed V and J ends, which lost 2 bases and 3 bases, there was a span of 15 bases. The CDR3 region has the DNA TGTGCCAGCAGCGTCCGGCCTGACTTCCTCTACGAGCAGTACTTC. It encodes CASSVRPDFLYEQYF.

V usage is TRBV18 and J usage is TRBJ2-7, with 7 bases aligning to TRBD1. Looked up from germline, CDR1 is KGHSH and CDR2 is LQKENI. The CDR3 length is 13 residues. V gave up 6 bases and J gave up 3 bases; unmatched junction bases: 5. The DNA for the CDR3 is TGTGCCAGCTCGCTGGACAGGAACTACGAGCAGTACGTC. Translated: CASSLDRNYEQYV.

This chain uses TRBV29-1 with TRBJ2-7, with 11 bases aligning to TRBD1. The junction had 10 bases not matched to a gene; V was cut back by 4 bases and J by 2 bases. The CDR3 spans 16 residues. Germline V CDR1 and CDR2: SQVTM, ANQGSEA. Here the CDR3 reads CSVGGQGAILAYEQYF. The CDR3, as DNA: TGCAGCGTTGGAGGACAGGGGGCGATACTAGCCTACGAGCAGTACTTC.

This rearrangement joins TRBV5-1 to TRBJ2-1; the D gene is possibly TRBD2 (5 bases). V dropped 2 bases and J dropped 1 base, with 10 bases sitting between them. Per germline, CDR1 SGHRS and CDR2 YFSETQ. This CDR3 region has 15 residues. The chain's CDR3 is CASSFTSTSYNEQFF. The CDR3 DNA reads TGCGCCAGCAGCTTCACTAGTACGTCCTACAATGAGCAGTTCTTC. Looking up the rest from reference TRBV5-1 and TRBJ2-1 gives the full variable domain: KAGVTQTPRYLIKTRGQQVTLSCSPISGHRSVSWYQQTPGQGLQFLFEYFSETQRNKGNFPGRFSGRQFSNSRSEMNVSTLELGDSALYLCASSFTSTSYNEQFFGPGTRLTVL.

The chain uses TRBV28 and TRBJ2-1, with D maybe TRBD2 (7 bases). CDR3 length equals 16 residues. Germline V lookup: CDR1 MDHEN, CDR2 SYDVKM. V was cut by 2 bases and J by 8 bases, with 19 bases left in between. CDR3 sequence reads: CASSLVGLGGAYEQFF. Written as DNA, the CDR3 is TGTGCCAGCAGTTTAGTCGGGCTAGGGGGGGCCTATGAGCAGTTCTTC.

J is TRBJ1-4 and V is TRBV7-6, with D maybe TRBD1 (6 bases). Germline V CDR1 and CDR2: SGHVS, FNYEAQ. The CDR3 is 14 residues long. The V end lost 5 bases, the J end lost 4 bases, and 11 bases lay between the germline ends. The CDR3 DNA follows: TGTGCCAGCAGCCCGGGACAAATTAATGAAAAACTGTTTTTT. Protein sequence: CASSPGQINEKLFF.

This chain connects TRBV5-1 to TRBJ2-3; 13 bases fit TRBD2. V shed 4 bases and J 3 bases; nucleotides not matched to a gene: 8. CDR1 and CDR2 from the germline V gene are SGHRS and YFSETQ. The CDR3 sequence is 17 residues long. The CDR3 nucleotides read TGCGCCAGCAGCCCGAGACTAGCGGGAGGCGGGACAGATACGCAGTATTTT. Translation gives CASSPRLAGGGTDTQYF.

This clone appeared once. This chain connects TRBV7-3 to TRBJ2-2; 8 bases match TRBD1. V lost 4 bases, J lost 4 bases, and 5 bases stayed unmatched. CDR3 length: 15 amino acids. CDR1 and CDR2 from the germline V gene are SGHTA and FQGTGA. The chain's CDR3 is CASSSTGARTGELFF. Here the CDR3 DNA reads TGTGCCAGCAGCTCGACAGGGGCCCGCACCGGGGAGCTGTTTTTT. The full variable domain, in which reference TRBV7-3 and TRBJ2-2 provide the parts outside the CDR3, is GAGVSQTPSNKVTEKGKYVELRCDPISGHTALYWYRQSLGQGPEFLIYFQGTGAADDSGLPNDRFFAVRPEGSVSTLKIQRTERGDSAVYLCASSSTGARTGELFFGEGSRLTVL.

This clone was seen only once. The chain combines TRBV27 with TRBJ2-2; 9 bases map to TRBD2. Germline V gene data show CDR1 as MNHEY and CDR2 as SMNVEV (reference sequence). The CDR3 contains 14 residues. V shed 7 bases, J shed 1 base, and the junction held 1 base outside the gene matches. The CDR3: CASTLAGNTGELFF. CDR3 DNA: TGTGCCAGCACACTAGCGGGGAACACCGGGGAGCTGTTTTTT.